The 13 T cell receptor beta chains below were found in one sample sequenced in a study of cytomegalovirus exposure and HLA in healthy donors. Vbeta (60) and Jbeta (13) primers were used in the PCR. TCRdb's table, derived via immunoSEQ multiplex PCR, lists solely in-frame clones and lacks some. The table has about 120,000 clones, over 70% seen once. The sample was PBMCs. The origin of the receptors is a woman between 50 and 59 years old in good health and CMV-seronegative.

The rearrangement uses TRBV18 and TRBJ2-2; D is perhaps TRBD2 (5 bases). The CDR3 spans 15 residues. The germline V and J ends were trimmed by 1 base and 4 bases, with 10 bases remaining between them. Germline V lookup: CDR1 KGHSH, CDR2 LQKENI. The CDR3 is CASSPLAEVTGELFF. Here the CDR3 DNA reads TGTGCCAGCTCACCACTGGCGGAGGTCACCGGGGAGCTGTTTTTT.

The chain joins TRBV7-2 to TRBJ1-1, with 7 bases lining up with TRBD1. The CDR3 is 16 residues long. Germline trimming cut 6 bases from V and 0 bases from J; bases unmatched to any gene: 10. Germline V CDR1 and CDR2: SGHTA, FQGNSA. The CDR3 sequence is CASRARTGDMNTEAFF. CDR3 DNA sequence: TGTGCCAGCAGGGCCCGCACAGGGGATATGAACACTGAAGCTTTCTTT.

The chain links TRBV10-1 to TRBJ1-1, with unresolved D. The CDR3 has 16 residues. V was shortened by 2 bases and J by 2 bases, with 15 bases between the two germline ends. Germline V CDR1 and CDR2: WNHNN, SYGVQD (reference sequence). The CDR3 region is CASSETPNPNNTEAFF. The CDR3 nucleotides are TGCGCCAGCAGTGAGACACCCAATCCAAATAACACTGAAGCTTTCTTT.

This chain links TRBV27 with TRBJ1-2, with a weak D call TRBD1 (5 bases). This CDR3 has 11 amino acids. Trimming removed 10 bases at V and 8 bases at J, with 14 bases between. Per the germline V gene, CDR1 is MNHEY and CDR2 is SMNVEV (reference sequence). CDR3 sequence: CATGGWGGYTF. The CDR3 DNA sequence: TGTGCCACCGGGGGATGGGGGGGCTACACCTTC.

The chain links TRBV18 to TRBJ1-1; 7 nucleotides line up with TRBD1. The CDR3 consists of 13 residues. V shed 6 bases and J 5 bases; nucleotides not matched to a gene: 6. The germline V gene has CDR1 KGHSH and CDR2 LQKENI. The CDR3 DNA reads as TGTGCCAGCTCCCAGGGGGGATTTACTGAAGCTTTCTTT. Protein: CASSQGGFTEAFF.

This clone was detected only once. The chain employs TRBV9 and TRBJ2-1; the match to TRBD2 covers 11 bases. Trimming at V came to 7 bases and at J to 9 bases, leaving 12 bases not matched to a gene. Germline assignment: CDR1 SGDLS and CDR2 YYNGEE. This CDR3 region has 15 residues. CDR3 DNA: TGTGCCAGCGGTAAGACTAGCGGGAAGGCGAGTGAGCAGTTCTTC. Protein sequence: CASGKTSGKASEQFF. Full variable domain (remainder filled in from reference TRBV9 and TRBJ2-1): DSGVTQTPKHLITATGQRVTLRCSPRSGDLSVYWYQQSLDQGLQFLIQYYNGEERAKGNILERFSAQQFPDLHSELNLSSLELGDSALYFCASGKTSGKASEQFFGPGTRLTVL.

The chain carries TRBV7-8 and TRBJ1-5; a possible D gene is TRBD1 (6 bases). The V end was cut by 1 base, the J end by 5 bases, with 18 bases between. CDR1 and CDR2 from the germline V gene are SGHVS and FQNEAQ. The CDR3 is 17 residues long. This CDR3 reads CASSLGRTGRFDQPQHF. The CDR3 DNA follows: TGTGCCAGCAGCTTAGGAAGAACAGGGCGTTTCGATCAGCCCCAGCATTTT.

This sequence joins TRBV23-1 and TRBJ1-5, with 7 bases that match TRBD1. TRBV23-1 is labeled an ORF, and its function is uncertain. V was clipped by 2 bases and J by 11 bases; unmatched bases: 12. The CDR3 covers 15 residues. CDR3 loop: CASSQTGEESWTQHF. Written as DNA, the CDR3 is TGCGCCAGCAGTCAAACAGGGGAAGAAAGTTGGACCCAGCATTTT.

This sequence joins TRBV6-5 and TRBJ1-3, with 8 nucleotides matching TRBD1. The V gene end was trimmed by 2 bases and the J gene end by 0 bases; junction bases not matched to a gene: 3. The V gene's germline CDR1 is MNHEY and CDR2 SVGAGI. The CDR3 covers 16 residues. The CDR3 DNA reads TGTGCCAGCAGTTACATTGACAGGGGCTCTGGAAACACCATATATTTT. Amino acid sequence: CASSYIDRGSGNTIYF.

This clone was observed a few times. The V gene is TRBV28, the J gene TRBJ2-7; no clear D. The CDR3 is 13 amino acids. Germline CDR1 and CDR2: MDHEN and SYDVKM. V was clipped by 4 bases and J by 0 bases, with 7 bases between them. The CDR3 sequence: CASSWPNSYEQYF. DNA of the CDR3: TGTGCCAGCAGTTGGCCGAACTCCTACGAGCAGTACTTC.

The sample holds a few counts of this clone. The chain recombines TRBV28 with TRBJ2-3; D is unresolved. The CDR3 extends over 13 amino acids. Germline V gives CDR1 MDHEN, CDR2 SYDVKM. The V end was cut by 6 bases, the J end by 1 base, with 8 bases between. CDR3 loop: CASSYFGTDTQYF. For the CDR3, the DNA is TGTGCCAGCAGCTACTTTGGCACAGATACGCAGTATTTT.

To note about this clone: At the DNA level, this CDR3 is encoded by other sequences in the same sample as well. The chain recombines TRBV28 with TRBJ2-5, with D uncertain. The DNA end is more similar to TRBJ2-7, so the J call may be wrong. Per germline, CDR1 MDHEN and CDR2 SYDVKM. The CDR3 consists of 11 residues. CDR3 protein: CASSSLYEQYF. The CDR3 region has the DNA TGTGCCAGCAGTTCACTCTACGAGCAGTACTTC.

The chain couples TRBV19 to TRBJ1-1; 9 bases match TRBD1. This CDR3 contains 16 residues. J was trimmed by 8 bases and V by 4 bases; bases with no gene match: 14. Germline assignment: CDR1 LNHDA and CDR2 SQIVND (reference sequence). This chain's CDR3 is CASSRLPGQGMLEAFF. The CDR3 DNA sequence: TGTGCCAGTAGTAGGTTGCCGGGACAGGGAATGTTGGAAGCTTTCTTT.